The clone carrying this T cell receptor (beta chain) was seen more than once but under ten times. Its antigen is undetermined. The record originates from a study of CD8 T cells in ankylosing spondylitis. Study-wide points: Within ankylosing spondylitis blood, a TCR beta motif made up of seven or eight highly homologous variants appeared to be characteristic. Some of these motif variants have turned up before, in reports on reactive arthritis synovial fluid and blood. Within matched ankylosing spondylitis synovial fluid, disease-linked clones were reportedly significantly enriched.

V was clipped by 8 bases and J by 7 bases, with 12 bases between them. CDR1 is SEHNR and CDR2 is FQNEAQ in the germline V gene (reference sequence). CDR3 size: 13 residues. MiXCR, applied by TCRdb to the 5' RACE reads, yields one record per CDR3 protein. This sample has about 540,000 distinct CDR3 sequences; about 12% occur once, and the top ten carry approximately 7%. What was sequenced was blood, either unsorted or a sorted T cell fraction (not recorded which). This chain links TRBV7-9 with TRBJ1-6, with a possible D match to TRBD1 (6 bases). The clonotype comes from a male donor with ankylosing spondylitis. This CDR3 reads CASSDRINSPLHF. DNA for the CDR3: TGTGCCAGCTCGGACAGAATAAATTCACCCCTCCACTTT.